These T cell receptor beta chains were read from a single sample in a study of OX40 agonist ivuxolimab in advanced cancers. Generated by immunoSEQ multiplex PCR, the TCRdb table keeps only in-frame clones and is missing some. The sample includes fewer than 6,500 clones, approximately 70% of them seen just once. The specimen was CD4+ or CD8+ T cells sorted from blood, collected in a trial of the OX40 agonist ivuxolimab. These receptors all come from an adult with an advanced solid tumor such as melanoma, head and neck, liver or kidney cancer. Both conserved end residues are part of each CDR3. D genes are given only for firm matches. Not every row has a clone size; where given, it reads once, few, many or a size class.

D | size | J | V | DNA | CDR3
TRBD1 | NA | TRBJ2-7 | TRBV6-7 | TGTGCCAGCAGTTACGGGACAGACGAGCAGTACTTC | CASSYGTDEQYF
NA | once | TRBJ2-5 | TRBV6-5 | TGTGCCAGCAGCGAGACAGGAGGGGGAGAGACCCAGTACTTC | CASSETGGGETQYF
TRBD2 | few | TRBJ2-2 | TRBV13 | TGTGCCAGTCGACTAGCCCCCGGGGAGCTGTTTTTT | CASRLAPGELFF
TRBD2 | few | TRBJ2-3 | TRBV15 | TGTGCCACCAGGAGCGGGAGGGCCCCCGCAGATACGCAGTATTTT | CATRSGRAPADTQYF
TRBD2 | NA | TRBJ2-7 | TRBV2 | TGTGCCAGCGCTAACGGGACTAGAGGTTTGTACGACGAGCAGTACTTC | CASANGTRGLYDEQYF
TRBD1 | NA | TRBJ1-2 | TRBV5-1 | TGCGCCAGCAAGGACAGGGAATACGGCTACACCTTC | CASKDREYGYTF
NA | NA | TRBJ1-5 | TRBV28 | TGTGCCAGCAGTTTTAAACCCAATCAGCCCCAGCATTTT | CASSFKPNQPQHF
NA | NA | TRBJ2-7 | TRBV5-5 | TGTGCCAGCAGCTTGGGCCACAAGCTCGGGATGTTAACCGACGAGCAGTACTTC | CASSLGHKLGMLTDEQYF
TRBD2 | NA | TRBJ2-3 | TRBV5-1 | TGCGCCAGCAGCTTGTCGCCTAGCGGGAGGGTAACAGATACGCAGTATTTT | CASSLSPSGRVTDTQYF
TRBD2 | NA | TRBJ2-3 | TRBV28 | TGTGCCAGCAGTTTATGGTGGTCTAGCGGCCGAAGGGATACGCAGTATTTT | CASSLWWSSGRRDTQYF
TRBD1 | NA | TRBJ1-2 | TRBV28 | TGTGCCGTCGGGTCCAATACAGGGGGCCTTAACTATGGCTACACCTTC | CAVGSNTGGLNYGYTF
NA | NA | TRBJ2-1 | TRBV29-1 | TGCAGCGCCACGACCAGGGGTGGCAATGAGCAGTTCTTC | CSATTRGGNEQFF
TRBD1 | once | TRBJ1-1 | TRBV28 | TGTGCCAGCAGTTTCCCCCTGGGAGGGGGCCTTGAAGCTTTCTTT | CASSFPLGGGLEAFF
TRBD1 | few | TRBJ2-7 | TRBV4-2 | TGTGCCAGCAGCCTAACACAGGGGGACGAGCAGTACTTC | CASSLTQGDEQYF
TRBD1 | many | TRBJ1-2 | TRBV4-1 | TGCGCCAGCAGCCCCGTCCGGGACAGTTGGGGCTACACCTTC | CASSPVRDSWGYTF
NA | NA | TRBJ1-1 | TRBV7-2 | TGTGCCCTCGCCGGGGAGGTCACTGAAGCTTTCTTT | CALAGEVTEAFF
TRBD1 | once | TRBJ2-7 | TRBV9 | TGTGCCAGCAGCGCGGGACAGTCCTACGAGCAGTACTTC | CASSAGQSYEQYF
NA | once | TRBJ1-3 | TRBV7-2 | TGTGCCAGCAGCTCATCCTTCTCTGGAAACACCATATATTTT | CASSSSFSGNTIYF
NA | once | TRBJ1-5 | TRBV7-2 | TGTGCCAGCAGCTTAGAATTAGTGGGAAATCAGCCCCAGCATTTT | CASSLELVGNQPQHF
NA | NA | TRBJ2-2 | TRBV10-3 | TGTGCCATCAGTGAGCTCCCCAATTTTGGCCCCAACACCGGGGAGCTGTTTTTT | CAISELPNFGPNTGELFF
NA | medium-sized | TRBJ2-2 | TRBV28 | TGTGCCAGCAGCCTCACCACCGGGGAGCTGTTTTTT | CASSLTTGELFF
TRBD2 | NA | TRBJ2-1 | TRBV30 | TGTGCCTGGATAGACACTAGCGCGGGGGGCCCTCTCTACAATGAGCAGTTCTTC | CAWIDTSAGGPLYNEQFF
TRBD2 | NA | TRBJ2-1 | TRBV7-7 | TGTGCTAGCAGCTTAGCGGGAAACAATGAGCAGTTCTTC | CASSLAGNNEQFF
NA | NA | TRBJ1-2 | TRBV6-5 | TGTGCCAGCAGTGTTTCACAGGGTTACGGCTACACCTTC | CASSVSQGYGYTF
TRBD2 | NA | TRBJ2-3 | TRBV9 | TGTGCCAGCAGCGTAGAAGCGGGGGCCCGCACAGATACGCAGTATTTT | CASSVEAGARTDTQYF
NA | NA | TRBJ2-5 | TRBV7-9 | TGCGCCAGCAGCCAAGATTATGGTCGACTTATCCAAGAGACCCAGTACTTC | CASSQDYGRLIQETQYF
NA | NA | TRBJ2-3 | TRBV6-4 | TGTGCCAGCAGTGACTCGATCGGCCTACCCTCTAGCACAGATACGCAGTATTTT | CASSDSIGLPSSTDTQYF
NA | NA | TRBJ1-1 | TRBV10-3 | TGTGCCATCAGTGAGTCGAGTGTGGACACTGAAGCTTTCTTT | CAISESSVDTEAFF
NA | once | TRBJ1-5 | TRBV19 | TGTGCCAGTTCGCGGGGGGTGAGCAATCAGCCCCAGCATTTT | CASSRGVSNQPQHF
NA | few | TRBJ2-7 | TRBV5-8 | TGTGCCAGCAGCTTGGCCGGAGTGGGCGAGCAGTACTTC | CASSLAGVGEQYF
TRBD1 | NA | TRBJ1-2 | TRBV14 | TGTGCCAGCAGCAAGCTCCCGGGACAGAACTATGGCTACACCTTC | CASSKLPGQNYGYTF
TRBD2 | NA | TRBJ2-7 | TRBV7-9 | TGTGCCAGCAGCGCGGGGCCTCGGGGGGGCGAGCAGTACTTC | CASSAGPRGGEQYF
NA | NA | TRBJ2-5 | TRBV7-6 | TGTGCCAGCAGCTTAATTCTCCAAAAGGGACCGACTAGTAGGCAAGAGACCCAGTACTTC | CASSLILQKGPTSRQETQYF
NA | few | TRBJ2-1 | TRBV4-3 | TGCGCCAGCAGCCAAGACGATGGCGGGCGGCATGAGCAGTTCTTC | CASSQDDGGRHEQFF
NA | NA | TRBJ2-3 | TRBV7-6 | TGTGCCAGCAGCTTAGTTAGGGGGGGGACAGATACGCAGTATTTT | CASSLVRGGTDTQYF
NA | NA | TRBJ1-6 | TRBV27 | TGTGCCAGCAGCCCGGGGGCCCAAAGGACCTATAATTCACCCCTCCACTTT | CASSPGAQRTYNSPLHF
NA | NA | TRBJ1-4 | TRBV7-9 | TGTGCCAGCCACGGGGGGATTAATGAAAAACTGTTTTTT | CASHGGINEKLFF
TRBD2 | NA | TRBJ2-7 | TRBV6-5 | TGTGCCAGCAGTCCGGGACTAGCGGGGAACGAGCAGTACTTC | CASSPGLAGNEQYF
TRBD1 | NA | TRBJ2-7 | TRBV7-2 | TGTGCCAGCAGCTACCCGGGGACAGGGGACTACGAGCAGTACTTC | CASSYPGTGDYEQYF
NA | few | TRBJ1-2 | TRBV4-3 | TGCGCCAGCAGCCAAGACACGCACCCCTACTATGGCTACACCTTC | CASSQDTHPYYGYTF
NA | few | TRBJ1-1 | TRBV28 | TGTGCCAGCACTCCGCCTTACACTGAAGCTTTCTTT | CASTPPYTEAFF
NA | NA | TRBJ2-3 | TRBV4-2 | TGTGCCAGCAGCCAGCCCCCCGATACGCAGTATTTT | CASSQPPDTQYF
TRBD2 | NA | TRBJ2-5 | TRBV4-1 | TGCGCCAGCAGCCAAGATTTGACTAGCAGAGAGACCCAGTACTTC | CASSQDLTSRETQYF
NA | few | TRBJ1-5 | TRBV5-1 | TGCGCCAGCAGCTTGGTTGGGGGCAGCAATCAGCCCCAGCATTTT | CASSLVGGSNQPQHF
NA | NA | TRBJ2-7 | TRBV11-2 | TGTGCCAGCAGCTTAGCCGGGGTCCTTTACGAGCAGTACTTC | CASSLAGVLYEQYF
TRBD2 | NA | TRBJ2-5 | TRBV6-5 | TGTGCCAGCAGCCTAGCGGGGGTGCAAGAGACCCAGTACTTC | CASSLAGVQETQYF
NA | NA | TRBJ2-3 | TRBV9 | TGTGCCAGCAGCCAGTTTGGCACTAGCACAGATACGCAGTATTTT | CASSQFGTSTDTQYF
NA | once | TRBJ1-6 | TRBV25-1 | TGTGCCAGCAGCCAGACACTACAGGGCTCGGGTAATTCACCCCTCCACTTT | CASSQTLQGSGNSPLHF
TRBD2 | NA | TRBJ2-5 | TRBV11-2 | TGTGCCAGCAGCTATGGACTAGCGGAGACGGAGACCCAGTACTTC | CASSYGLAETETQYF
TRBD1 | NA | TRBJ1-2 | TRBV2 | TGTGCCAGCAGCCGAACCCCGGACAGGGGGGCCTATGGCTACACCTTC | CASSRTPDRGAYGYTF
NA | NA | TRBJ2-2 | TRBV7-9 | TGTGCCAGCAGCCCAGCGGACGATCCAAACACCGGGGAGCTGTTTTTT | CASSPADDPNTGELFF
NA | NA | TRBJ2-1 | TRBV4-3 | TGCGCCAGCAGCCAAGGTAACGGATATAATGAGCAGTTCTTC | CASSQGNGYNEQFF
TRBD1 | NA | TRBJ1-4 | TRBV6-5 | TGTGCCAGCAGTTACTCGGGACAGCAGGATGAAAAACTGTTTTTT | CASSYSGQQDEKLFF
TRBD2 | few | TRBJ2-5 | TRBV7-3 | TGTGCCAGCAGCTCGGGACTAGCGGGGGGACAAGAGACCCAGTACTTC | CASSSGLAGGQETQYF